One sample yielded the 2 T cell receptor beta chains listed below, sequenced in a study of T cell changes during pregnancy in multiple sclerosis. Produced via immunoSEQ multiplex PCR; TCRdb's table is partial and in-frame only. The sample contains 80,000 to 95,000 clones, nearly 95% of which appear only once. Specimen: peripheral blood, collected in the second trimester of pregnancy. The receptors were sampled from a female donor with multiple sclerosis, enrolled in a pregnancy study.

This chain joins TRBV27 and TRBJ2-2, with 10 bases that match TRBD2. The CDR3 sequence is 17 residues long. With V trimmed by 4 bases and J by 4 bases, 9 bases remained unmatched. Germline CDR1 reads MNHEY; CDR2 reads SMNVEV (reference sequence). The CDR3: CASSWSSGRVATGELFF. The CDR3 DNA follows: TGTGCCAGCAGTTGGTCCAGCGGGAGGGTCGCCACCGGGGAGCTGTTTTTT.

The V gene is TRBV5-1, the J gene TRBJ2-1; D remains unclear. This CDR3 contains 14 residues. Germline CDR1 SGHRS, CDR2 YFSETQ. V was trimmed by 0 bases and J by 5 bases, leaving 9 bases between them. The CDR3 sequence is CASSLVPANNEQFF. The CDR3 DNA reads as TGCGCCAGCAGCTTGGTCCCCGCGAACAATGAGCAGTTCTTC.